This T cell receptor beta chain derives from a study of cytomegalovirus exposure and HLA in healthy donors. Study-wide background: Within the Caucasian-associated ancestry cluster were roughly 82% of the approximately 370 genotyped donors. Findings of the study overall: Analysis performed later found more than 15,000 TCR beta sequences associated with HLA alleles at 0.05 false discovery rate.

V lost 4 bases, J lost 3 bases, and 16 bases lay in between. This CDR3 has 15 amino acids. CDR1 is SGHNT, CDR2 YYREEE, per germline (reference sequence). It was with 60 Vbeta and 13 Jbeta primers that the PCR ran. TCRdb's table, derived via immunoSEQ multiplex PCR, lists solely in-frame clones and lacks some. The sample includes about 120,000 clones, about 76% of them seen just once. With respect to this clone: Its antigen is not known.

Sequences were obtained from PBMCs. The TCR comes from a man between 60 and 75 years old in good health and CMV-seropositive. The gene calls are TRBV5-4 and TRBJ1-1; D is ambiguous. The CDR3 DNA is TGTGCCAGCAGCCCCGACGCGGGGTTAGACACTGAAGCTTTCTTT. Its translation: CASSPDAGLDTEAFF.